This T cell receptor (beta chain) appears in the sequencing data of a study of PD-1 blockade in classical Hodgkin lymphoma. Study observations and caveats: Repertoire differences have undefined causes, possibly disease activity or prior therapy. Complete responders possessed baseline diversity comparable to newly diagnosed patients. CD8+ TCR diversity did not rise significantly by C4D1, unlike CD4+.

After autologous stem cell transplantation all patients relapsed, and prior brentuximab vedotin exposure differed between cohorts. Germline V gives CDR1 SEHNR, CDR2 FQNEAQ (reference sequence). V dropped 3 bases and J dropped 4 bases, with 9 bases sitting between them. The CDR3 has 13 residues. For this clone: What it binds is unknown.

Sequenced by immunoSEQ multiplex PCR; TCRdb stores in-frame clones only, minus some. Among more than 10,000 clones, over 75% were seen once, and the ten largest hold 24%. The sequence derives from a human donor with classical Hodgkin lymphoma. Material: peripheral blood mononuclear cells (PBMCs), obtained at baseline. The V gene is TRBV7-9, the J gene TRBJ1-2; a weak D match, TRBD1 (5 bases). CDR3 amino acids: CASSFGQGYGYTF. DNA of the CDR3: TGTGCCAGCAGCTTCGGCCAGGGCTATGGCTACACCTTC.